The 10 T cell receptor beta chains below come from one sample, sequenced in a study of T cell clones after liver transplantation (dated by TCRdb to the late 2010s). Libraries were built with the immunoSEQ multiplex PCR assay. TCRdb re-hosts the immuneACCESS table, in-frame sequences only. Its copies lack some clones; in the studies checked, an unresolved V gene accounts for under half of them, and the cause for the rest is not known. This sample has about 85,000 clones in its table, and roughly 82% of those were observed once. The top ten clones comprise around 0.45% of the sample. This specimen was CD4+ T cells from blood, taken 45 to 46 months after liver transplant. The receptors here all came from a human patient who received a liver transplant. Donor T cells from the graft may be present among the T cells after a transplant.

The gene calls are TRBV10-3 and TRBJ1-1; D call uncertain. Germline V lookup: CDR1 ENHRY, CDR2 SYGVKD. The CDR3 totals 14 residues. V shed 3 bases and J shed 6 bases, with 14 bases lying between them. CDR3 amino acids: CAISDSALRAEAFF. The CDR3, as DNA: TGTGCCATCAGTGATTCGGCTCTTAGGGCTGAAGCTTTCTTT.

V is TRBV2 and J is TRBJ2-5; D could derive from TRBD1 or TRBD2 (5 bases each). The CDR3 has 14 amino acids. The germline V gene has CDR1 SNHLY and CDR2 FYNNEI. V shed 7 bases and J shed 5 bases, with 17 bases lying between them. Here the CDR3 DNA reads TGTGCCAGCACCCAGACGATAGAGGGGGAGACCCAGTACTTC. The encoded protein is CASTQTIEGETQYF.

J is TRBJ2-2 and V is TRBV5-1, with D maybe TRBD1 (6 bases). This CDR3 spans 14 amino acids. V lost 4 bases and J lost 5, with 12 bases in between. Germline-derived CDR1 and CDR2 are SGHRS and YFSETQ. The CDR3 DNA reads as TGCGCCAGCAGCACAGGACAGTTAACCGGGGAGCTGTTTTTT. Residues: CASSTGQLTGELFF.

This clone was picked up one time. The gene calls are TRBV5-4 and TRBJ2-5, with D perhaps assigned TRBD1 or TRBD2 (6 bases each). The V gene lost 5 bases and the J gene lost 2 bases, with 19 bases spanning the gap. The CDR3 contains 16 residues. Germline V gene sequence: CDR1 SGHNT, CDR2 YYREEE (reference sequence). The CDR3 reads CASSPSGAALQETQYF. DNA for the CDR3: TGTGCCAGCAGTCCCTCGGGGGCAGCTCTTCAAGAGACCCAGTACTTC.

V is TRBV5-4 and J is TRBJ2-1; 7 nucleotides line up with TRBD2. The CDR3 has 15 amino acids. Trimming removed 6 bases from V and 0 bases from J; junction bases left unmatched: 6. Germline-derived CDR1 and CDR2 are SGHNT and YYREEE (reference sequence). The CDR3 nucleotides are TGTGCCAGCACTCCCGGCGGGAGCTCCTACAATGAGCAGTTCTTC. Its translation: CASTPGGSSYNEQFF.

CDR3 in amino acids: CAANEANEQFF. The DNA for the CDR3 is TGTGCCGCAAACGAGGCCAATGAGCAGTTCTTC. The chain links TRBV28 to TRBJ2-1; D remains ambiguous. Germline lookup yields CDR1 MDHEN and CDR2 SYDVKM. Trimming took off 11 bases at V and 6 bases at J, with 11 bases between the two ends. CDR3 size: 11 residues.

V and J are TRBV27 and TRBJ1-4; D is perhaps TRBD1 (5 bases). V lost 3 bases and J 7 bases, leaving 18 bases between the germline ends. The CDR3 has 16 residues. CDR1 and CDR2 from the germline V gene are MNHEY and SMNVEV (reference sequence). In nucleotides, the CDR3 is TGTGCCAGCAGTTTCACCTTGGTGCAGGGAGGTGAAAAACTGTTTTTT. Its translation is CASSFTLVQGGEKLFF.

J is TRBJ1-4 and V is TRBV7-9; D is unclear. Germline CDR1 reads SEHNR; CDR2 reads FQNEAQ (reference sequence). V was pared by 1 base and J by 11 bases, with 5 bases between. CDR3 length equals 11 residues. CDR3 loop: CASSLGTKLFF. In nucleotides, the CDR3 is TGTGCCAGCAGCTTAGGTACCAAACTGTTTTTT. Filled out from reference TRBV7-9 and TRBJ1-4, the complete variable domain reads DTGVSQNPRHKITKRGQNVTFRCDPISEHNRLYWYRQTLGQGPEFLTYFQNEAQLEKSRLLSDRFSAERPKGSFSTLEIQRTEQGDSAMYLCASSLGTKLFFGSGTQLSVL.

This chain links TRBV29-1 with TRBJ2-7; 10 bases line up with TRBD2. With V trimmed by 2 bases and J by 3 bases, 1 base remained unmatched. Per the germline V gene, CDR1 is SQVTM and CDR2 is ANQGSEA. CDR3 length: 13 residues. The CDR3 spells CSVEIAGGYEQYF. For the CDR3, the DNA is TGCAGCGTTGAAATAGCGGGAGGCTACGAGCAGTACTTC.

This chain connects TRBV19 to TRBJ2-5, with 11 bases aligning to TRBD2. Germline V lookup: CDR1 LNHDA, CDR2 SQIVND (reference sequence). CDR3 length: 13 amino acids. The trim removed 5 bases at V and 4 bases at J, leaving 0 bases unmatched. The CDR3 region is CASSLAGGETQYF. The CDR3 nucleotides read TGTGCCAGTAGTCTAGCGGGAGGAGAGACCCAGTACTTC.